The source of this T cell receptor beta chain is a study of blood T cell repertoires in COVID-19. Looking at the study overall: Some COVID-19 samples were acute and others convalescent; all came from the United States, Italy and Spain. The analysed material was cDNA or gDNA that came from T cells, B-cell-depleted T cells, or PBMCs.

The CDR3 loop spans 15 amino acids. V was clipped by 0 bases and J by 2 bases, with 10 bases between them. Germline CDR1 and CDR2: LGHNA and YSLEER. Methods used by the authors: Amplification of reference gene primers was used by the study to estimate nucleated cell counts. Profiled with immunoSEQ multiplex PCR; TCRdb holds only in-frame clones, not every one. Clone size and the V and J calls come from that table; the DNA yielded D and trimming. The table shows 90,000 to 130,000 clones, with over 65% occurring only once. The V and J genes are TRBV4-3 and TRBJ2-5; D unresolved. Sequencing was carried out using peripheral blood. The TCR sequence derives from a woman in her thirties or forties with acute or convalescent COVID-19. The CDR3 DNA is TGCGCCAGCAGCCAAGATGGTTACAGTCAAGAGACCCAGTACTTC. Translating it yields CASSQDGYSQETQYF.